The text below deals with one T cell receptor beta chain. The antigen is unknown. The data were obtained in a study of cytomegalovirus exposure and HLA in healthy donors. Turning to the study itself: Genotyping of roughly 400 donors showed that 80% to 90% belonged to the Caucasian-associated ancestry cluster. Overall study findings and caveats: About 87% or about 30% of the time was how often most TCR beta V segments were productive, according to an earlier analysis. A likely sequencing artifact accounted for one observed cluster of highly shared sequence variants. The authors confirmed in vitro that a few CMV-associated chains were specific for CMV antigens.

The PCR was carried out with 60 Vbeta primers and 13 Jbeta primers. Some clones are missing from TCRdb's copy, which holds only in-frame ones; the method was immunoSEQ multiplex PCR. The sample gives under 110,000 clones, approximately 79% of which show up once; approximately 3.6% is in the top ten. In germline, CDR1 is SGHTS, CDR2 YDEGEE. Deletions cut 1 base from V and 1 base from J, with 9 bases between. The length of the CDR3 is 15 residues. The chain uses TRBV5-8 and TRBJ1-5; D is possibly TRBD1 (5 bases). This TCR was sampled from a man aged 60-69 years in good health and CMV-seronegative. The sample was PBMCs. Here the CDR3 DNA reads TGTGCCAGCAGCTTGTACTCAGGGAGCAATCAGCCCCAGCATTTT. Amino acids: CASSLYSGSNQPQHF.